A selection of T cell receptor beta chains follows, all from one sample in a study of vaccination and CD4 T cells after COVID-19. These receptors have no known antigen. TCRdb reanalysed the PCR reads using MiXCR and keeps one entry per CDR3 protein. The table has approximately 12,000 distinct CDR3 sequences, 44% seen once. Sequencing was carried out using cultured CD4+ T cells from blood. These receptors all come from a human donor with COVID-19. CDR3s include the opening cysteine and the closing phenylalanine or tryptophan. The D gene is left open where the match is weak. Part of the rows lack a size; the others show once, few, many or a class for expanded clones.

size	D	V	J	DNA	CDR3
NA	NA	TRBV19	TRBJ1-2	TGTGCCAGTAGTAGACAGGCCACTAACTATGGCTACACCTTC	CASSRQATNYGYTF
NA	TRBD1	TRBV15	TRBJ1-5	TGTGCCACCAGCCTCACAGGGGACCAGCCCCAGCATTTT	CATSLTGDQPQHF
few	NA	TRBV7-7	TRBJ1-1	TGTGCTAGCAGCTTATCTGGGGGGACTGAAGCTTTCTTT	CASSLSGGTEAFF
NA	NA	TRBV6-1	TRBJ2-7	TGTGCCAGCACCGGCATCGGAGAGCAGTACTTC	CASTGIGEQYF
NA	TRBD1	TRBV20-1	TRBJ2-7	TGCAGTGCTTCTCCGGGACAGGGGGAATCCTACGAGCAGTACTTC	CSASPGQGESYEQYF
NA	TRBD1	TRBV2	TRBJ1-5	TGTGCCAACCGCAGGGGGCCCAATCAGCCCCAGCATTTT	CANRRGPNQPQHF
NA	NA	TRBV7-9	TRBJ1-4	TGTGCCAGCAGCACAACTTTCCCTACCCGGACGGATCCTCGCGAAAAACTGTTTTTT	CASSTTFPTRTDPREKLFF
few	NA	TRBV21-1	TRBJ1-2	TGTGCCAGCAGCAAATCCGGGTACAGGGGGCGCGAAGGCTACACCTTC	CASSKSGYRGREGYTF
few	TRBD1	TRBV23-1	TRBJ1-5	TGCGCCAGCAGTCATTGCGACAGGGTTTTCAGCAATCAGCCCCAGCATTTT	CASSHCDRVFSNQPQHF
NA	NA	TRBV11-2	TRBJ2-6	TGTGCCAGCAGCTTTCAGCAAGCTGGGGCCAACGTCCTGACTTTC	CASSFQQAGANVLTF
NA	NA	TRBV19	TRBJ2-1	TGTGCCAGTAGTAACTACCCACAATGGGAGCAGTTCTTC	CASSNYPQWEQFF
NA	NA	TRBV7-8	TRBJ1-6	TGTGCCAGCAGCCCGATGGGGGGGGTTGGGTCACCCCTCCACTTT	CASSPMGGVGSPLHF
NA	NA	TRBV10-3	TRBJ2-7	TGTGCCATCAGTGACACCACAGGGACTTTATACGAGCAGTACTTC	CAISDTTGTLYEQYF
NA	TRBD2	TRBV5-4	TRBJ2-6	TGTGCCAGCACCCGGGAGGGGTCTGGGGCCAACGTCCTGACTTTC	CASTREGSGANVLTF
NA	NA	TRBV20-1	TRBJ1-1	TGCAGTGCTAGAGAAAGTACAGGGCGAGCTTTCTTT	CSARESTGRAFF
NA	NA	TRBV5-4	TRBJ2-2	TGTGCCAGCGGTGTCAGGTCGGAGACCGGGGAGCTGTTTTTT	CASGVRSETGELFF
NA	NA	TRBV6-1	TRBJ2-2	TGTGCCAGCAGTCCTTACACCGGGGAGCTGTTTTTT	CASSPYTGELFF
NA	NA	TRBV11-3	TRBJ2-2	TGTGCCAGCAGCTTAGGATGGAGAGAAAACACCGGGGAGCTGTTTTTT	CASSLGWRENTGELFF
NA	TRBD1	TRBV27	TRBJ2-7	TGTGCCAACAGTTCAAGACAGGGTTTTAGCGAGCAGTACTTC	CANSSRQGFSEQYF
once	TRBD1	TRBV18	TRBJ2-7	TGTGCCAGCTCGGGGGACAGGGGGCCCTACGAGCAGTACTTC	CASSGDRGPYEQYF
NA	NA	TRBV6-5	TRBJ2-3	TGTGCCAGCAGTTCCTCTAGAGTAAGCACAGATACGCAGTATTTT	CASSSSRVSTDTQYF
few	TRBD1	TRBV15	TRBJ1-4	TGTGCCACCAGCAGAGCGGCAGGGACAGGGGAAAAACTGTTTTTT	CATSRAAGTGEKLFF
few	TRBD1	TRBV2	TRBJ2-3	TGTGCCAGCACCGGGACAGGGGTTTTGGATACGCAGTATTTT	CASTGTGVLDTQYF
few	NA	TRBV11-3	TRBJ2-5	TGTGCCAGCAGCCCCGGGATACAAGAGACCCAGTACTTC	CASSPGIQETQYF
NA	NA	TRBV29-1	TRBJ2-2	TGCAGCTACCACGGGAACACCGGGGAGCTGTTTTTT	CSYHGNTGELFF
few	TRBD1	TRBV7-2	TRBJ1-3	TGTGCCAGCAGCTTAGAGGACAGGTCTGGAAACACCATATATTTT	CASSLEDRSGNTIYF
NA	TRBD1	TRBV5-1	TRBJ2-7	TGCGCCAGCAGCTTGGGGGGGACAGGATCCTACGAGCAGTACTTC	CASSLGGTGSYEQYF
NA	NA	TRBV6-2/TRBV6-3	TRBJ1-1	TGTGCCAGCAAAAAATCCGGGGGGCGGGTTGAAGCTTTCTTT	CASKKSGGRVEAFF
NA	NA	TRBV24-1	TRBJ2-6	TGTGCCTCAAGCCACTCTGGGGCCAACGTCCTGACTTTC	CASSHSGANVLTF